This TCR beta chain was sequenced for a study of blood T cell repertoires in COVID-19. Across the study: The United States, Italy and Spain were the sources of the acute and convalescent COVID-19 samples. Nucleic acid was either cDNA or gDNA, and it came from T cells, B-cell-depleted T cells, or PBMCs.

A few counts support this clone. In the original processing: Amplification of reference gene primers provided the estimated nucleated cell counts. The method was immunoSEQ multiplex PCR; TCRdb's version includes in-frame clones alone and lacks a portion of them. V and J calls plus clone size are reproduced from that table; the DNA served to infer D and trimming. Of 220,000 or so clones in the sample, around 82% were seen once. Trimming removed 5 bases at V and 4 bases at J, with 15 bases between. This CDR3 has 15 amino acids. In germline, CDR1 is LNHDA, CDR2 SQIVND (reference sequence). The chain uses TRBV19 and TRBJ1-5; D gene ambiguous. The specimen sequenced was peripheral blood. The receptor was isolated from a woman in her twenties or thirties who had recovered from COVID-19. The CDR3 region is CASSQERTWNQPQHF. As DNA, the CDR3 is TGTGCCAGTAGTCAAGAGAGGACTTGGAATCAGCCCCAGCATTTT. The full variable domain, completed using reference TRBV19 and TRBJ1-5, is DGGITQSPKYLFRKEGQNVTLSCEQNLNHDAMYWYRQDPGQGLRLIYYSQIVNDFQKGDIAEGYSVSREKKESFPLTVTSAQKNPTAFYLCASSQERTWNQPQHFGDGTRLSIL.